One and the same sample provided the 25 T cell receptor beta chains below, sequenced in a study of CD8 T cells in seronegative destructive rheumatoid arthritis. Repertoires were generated with immunoSEQ multiplex PCR, while TCRdb's copy carries only in-frame clones and drops some. The data contain 13,000 or so clones, about four fifths of them singletons. The sequenced sample was CD8+ T cells from blood. These receptors all stem from a woman aged 30-49 years with seronegative destructive rheumatoid arthritis.

The chain is built from TRBV6-5 and TRBJ2-7, with D maybe TRBD1 (6 bases). Germline lookup yields CDR1 MNHEY and CDR2 SVGAGI. Trimming took 5 bases from V and 2 from J, leaving 13 bases between them. This CDR3 region has 14 residues. The CDR3 DNA follows: TGTGCCAGCAGTGATCGTGGGGGCCCCTACGAGCAGTACTTC. It encodes CASSDRGGPYEQYF.

The rearrangement links TRBV4-1 to TRBJ2-1, with D perhaps TRBD2 (6 bases). CDR3 length: 14 amino acids. Trimming took off 4 bases at V and 2 bases at J, with 9 bases between the two ends. Germline V lookup: CDR1 MGHRA, CDR2 YSYEKL. The CDR3 sequence: CASSLGGTYNEQFF. The CDR3 coding sequence is TGCGCCAGCAGCCTGGGGGGAACCTACAATGAGCAGTTCTTC.

The chain has TRBV7-9 and TRBJ1-2; TRBD1 matches at 9 bases. This CDR3 comprises 14 residues. Trimming took 6 bases from V and 8 from J; bases not matched to a gene: 10. Germline V CDR1 and CDR2: SEHNR, FQNEAQ (reference sequence). The DNA of the CDR3 is TGTGCCAGCAGAGGTTCGTTGGACAGGGGAGGCTACACCTTC. Translated: CASRGSLDRGGYTF.

This clone was counted a single time. CDR3 nucleotide sequence: TGTGCCAGCAGCCGCGGGGCGAATATTAACACTGAAGCTTTCTTT. Amino acids: CASSRGANINTEAFF. The chain links TRBV6-5 to TRBJ1-1, with D tentatively TRBD1 (5 bases). The CDR3 runs to 15 residues. Trimming pared 6 bases from V and 2 bases from J, leaving 16 bases between. Germline V gene data show CDR1 as MNHEY and CDR2 as SVGAGI.

This clone showed up just once. The junction does not match germline at one end; this may be a read error. The chain links TRBV11-2 to TRBJ2-7; 14 bases fit TRBD2. CDR1 is SGHAT and CDR2 is FQNNGV in the germline V gene. This CDR3 spans 13 amino acids. CDR3 in DNA: TGTGCCAGCAGCCCGGGACTAGCGGGGGACCTTGACTTC. Its translation is CASSPGLAGDLDF.

V is TRBV27 and J is TRBJ1-2; a weak D match, TRBD1 (6 bases). Trimming stripped 5 bases from V and 4 bases from J, with 20 bases between. The germline CDR1 and CDR2 sequences are MNHEY and SMNVEV (reference sequence). The CDR3 covers 16 residues. The CDR3 nucleotides read TGTGCCAGCAGTGGCCTTGGGTGGGGACAAGTCTATGGCTACACCTTC. This gives the protein CASSGLGWGQVYGYTF.

The chain employs TRBV7-9 and TRBJ2-7; tentatively, D is TRBD1 (6 bases). Per germline, CDR1 SEHNR and CDR2 FQNEAQ (reference sequence). The V gene lost 4 bases and the J gene lost 10 bases, with 14 bases spanning the gap. This CDR3 comprises 12 residues. The CDR3 DNA sequence: TGTGCCAGCAGCTACCGGGACAATCTACAGTACTTC. Its translation: CASSYRDNLQYF.

By its share, this clone is medium-sized. The chain recombines TRBV2 with TRBJ2-7; maybe TRBD2 (6 bases). Trimming stripped 3 bases from V and 4 bases from J, with 13 bases between. This CDR3 is 14 amino acids long. In germline, CDR1 is SNHLY, CDR2 FYNNEI. CDR3 residues: CASSDPVGTYEQYV. For the CDR3, the DNA is TGTGCCAGCAGTGATCCGGTCGGGACTTACGAGCAGTACGTC.

This chain uses TRBV11-2 with TRBJ2-5; TRBD1 agrees at 7 bases. The CDR3 loop spans 13 amino acids. The trim removed 7 bases at V and 1 base at J, leaving 3 bases unmatched. CDR1 SGHAT and CDR2 FQNNGV come from the germline V gene. The CDR3 loop is CASTRTGQETQYF. The CDR3 bases are TGTGCCAGCACCCGGACAGGCCAAGAGACCCAGTACTTC.

The rearrangement joins TRBV27 to TRBJ1-2; 9 positions match TRBD1. Germline assignment: CDR1 MNHEY and CDR2 SMNVEV (reference sequence). V dropped 2 bases and J dropped 5; count of bases not matched to a gene: 9. The CDR3 consists of 16 residues. The CDR3 nucleotides read TGTGCCAGCAGTTTAGATCAGGGACAGGGCGGGTATGGCTACACCTTC. Its translation: CASSLDQGQGGYGYTF.

This clone counts as medium-sized. CDR3 region: CASSQDQSGGHNEQFF. The CDR3 coding sequence is TGTGCCAGCAGCCAAGATCAAAGCGGGGGACACAATGAGCAGTTCTTC. The chain combines TRBV4-2 with TRBJ2-1; TRBD2 matches 8 bases. Germline CDR1 and CDR2: LGHNA and YNFKEQ. Trimming removed 0 bases from V and 5 bases from J; junction bases left unmatched: 6. The CDR3 covers 16 residues.

The rearrangement joins TRBV28 to TRBJ2-5; 12 bases fit TRBD2. The CDR3 covers 16 residues. Germline CDR1 MDHEN, CDR2 SYDVKM. With 5 bases clipped from V and 5 bases from J, the junction kept 9 bases outside the gene matches. The DNA of the CDR3 is TGTGCCAGCAGTCCCATTCTAGCGGGGGGGAGGGAGACCCAGTACTTC. This sequence encodes CASSPILAGGRETQYF.

V is TRBV6-4 and J is TRBJ2-3; D is ambiguous. This CDR3 is 13 amino acids long. Looked up from germline, CDR1 is MRHNA and CDR2 is SNTAGT. Trimming left V 0 bases short and J 2 bases short, with 3 bases between. The CDR3 region is CASSDSATDTQYF. The CDR3 nucleotides read TGTGCCAGCAGTGACTCAGCCACAGATACGCAGTATTTT.

The rearrangement joins TRBV28 to TRBJ1-2, with D possibly TRBD1 on 5 matching bases. V was trimmed by 7 bases and J by 5 bases, leaving 17 bases between them. The germline V gene has CDR1 MDHEN and CDR2 SYDVKM. This CDR3 contains 14 residues. Here the CDR3 reads CASTPAGGGYGYTF. CDR3 nucleotide sequence: TGTGCCAGCACCCCTGCGGGGGGAGGATATGGCTACACCTTC.

V gene TRBV5-4 combines with J gene TRBJ2-1, with 10 bases lining up with TRBD1. V was clipped by 4 bases and J by 5 bases; unmatched bases: 9. There are 16 residues in the CDR3. Germline V gives CDR1 SGHNT, CDR2 YYREEE (reference sequence). The DNA for the CDR3 is TGTGCCAGCAGCCGATTCGACAGGGGGCTGGACAATGAGCAGTTCTTC. Protein sequence: CASSRFDRGLDNEQFF.

This rearrangement joins TRBV5-4 to TRBJ2-7; D possibly corresponds to TRBD1 (6 bases). This CDR3 has 14 residues. Trimming removed 5 bases at V and 3 bases at J, with 15 bases between. The germline gives CDR1 SGHNT, CDR2 YYREEE (reference sequence). This CDR3 is CASSTQGIGYEQYF. The CDR3, as DNA: TGTGCCAGCAGTACACAGGGAATTGGCTACGAGCAGTACTTC.

J is TRBJ2-5 and V is TRBV7-3; 8 positions match TRBD2. V gave up 0 bases and J gave up 3 bases; unmatched junction bases: 0. Germline CDR1 and CDR2: SGHTA and FQGTGA. The CDR3 runs 14 residues. This CDR3 is CASSLTSGEETQYF. In nucleotides, the CDR3 is TGTGCCAGCAGCTTAACTAGCGGGGAAGAGACCCAGTACTTC.

The chain employs TRBV4-1 and TRBJ1-1; perhaps TRBD1 as D (6 bases). The CDR3 length is 16 residues. V was cut by 0 bases and J by 4 bases, with 15 bases left in between. Germline V lookup: CDR1 MGHRA, CDR2 YSYEKL. CDR3 nucleotides: TGCGCCAGCAGCCAAGATTCTGCCGACAGGTCCACTGAAGCTTTCTTT. Protein: CASSQDSADRSTEAFF.

The chain recombines TRBV5-4 with TRBJ2-1; D is perhaps TRBD2 (5 bases). Trimming shortened V by 4 bases and J by 6 bases, and 14 bases separated the two germline ends. This CDR3 is 14 amino acids long. Germline V lookup: CDR1 SGHNT, CDR2 YYREEE (reference sequence). The CDR3, as DNA: TGTGCCAGCAGCCCGGGTTCGGGGATCAATGAGCAGTTCTTC. The encoded protein is CASSPGSGINEQFF.

This clone was found a few times. The CDR3 DNA follows: TGTGCCAGCAGCCGGACAGCCTACGAGCAGTACTTC. It yields the protein CASSRTAYEQYF. The V call is TRBV5-6, the J call TRBJ2-7; weak D call: TRBD1 (6 bases). Trimming removed 4 bases at V and 2 bases at J, with 7 bases between. CDR1 and CDR2 from the germline V gene are SGHDT and YYEEEE. This CDR3 comprises 12 residues.

The V call is TRBV4-2, the J call TRBJ2-1, with 11 bases aligning to TRBD2. The CDR3 extends over 16 amino acids. Germline CDR1 is LGHNA and CDR2 is YNFKEQ. V gave up 0 bases and J gave up 2 bases; unmatched junction bases: 0. CDR3 region: CASSQDSGGAYNEQFF. Written as DNA, the CDR3 is TGTGCCAGCAGCCAAGATAGCGGGGGGGCCTACAATGAGCAGTTCTTC.

The rearrangement links TRBV11-2 to TRBJ1-2; 8 bases line up with TRBD1. The CDR3 is made up of 14 amino acids. CDR1 and CDR2 from the germline V gene are SGHAT and FQNNGV. V lost 5 bases, J lost 4 bases, and 6 bases stayed unmatched. The CDR3, as DNA: TGTGCCAGCAGCCGATCACAGGGGGGCTATGGCTACACCTTC. Translation gives CASSRSQGGYGYTF.

J is TRBJ2-3 and V is TRBV4-1; 9 bases align to TRBD2. The germline CDR1 and CDR2 sequences are MGHRA and YSYEKL. CDR3 length: 16 amino acids. V shed 3 bases and J 3 bases; nucleotides not matched to a gene: 7. The CDR3 is CASSHPGGGATDTQYF. CDR3 sequence (DNA): TGCGCCAGCAGCCACCCGGGCGGGGGGGCGACAGATACGCAGTATTTT.

The gene calls are TRBV30 and TRBJ2-5; D perhaps matches TRBD2 (6 bases). CDR3 size: 15 residues. V lost 6 bases and J 2 bases, leaving 19 bases between the germline ends. The germline gives CDR1 GTSNPN, CDR2 SVGIG (reference sequence). DNA of the CDR3: TGTGCCTGTACGCGCTCGGGGGTGGGGCAAGAGACCCAGTACTTC. Its translation: CACTRSGVGQETQYF.

This chain connects TRBV30 to TRBJ2-7; 11 positions agree with TRBD2. The CDR3 extends over 14 amino acids. CDR1 and CDR2 (germline): GTSNPN, SVGIG (reference sequence). The V segment lost 7 bases and the J segment 4 bases; nucleotides outside the gene matches: 9. CDR3 region: CASARLAGPYEQYF. CDR3 DNA: TGTGCCTCAGCCCGACTAGCGGGGCCATACGAGCAGTACTTC.